The clone carrying this TCR beta chain was found a few times. Its target is not known. Unmatched junction bases numbered 3, after V lost 2 bases and J lost 5 bases. This CDR3 has 13 residues. Germline values: CDR1 SQVTM, CDR2 ANQGSEA. Researchers used genomic DNA as the template to profile TCR beta VDJ and CDR3. TCRdb independently ran MiXCR on the reads; one entry per CDR3 protein. The sample shows about 170,000 distinct CDR3 sequences, around 45% of them seen only once. The record originates from a study of CD8+CD57+ T cells in acquired aplastic anemia. Study-wide context: Isolated CD4+ and CD8+ cells, once sorted, yielded DNA averaging roughly 3.2 ug. Healthy donors yielded 9.5 million to 11 million CD4+ cell reads on average.

Study observations and caveats: Patients and controls shared roughly 31 CD8+ CDR3 sequences, highly expressed in patients. Between the patient and control groups, CD8+ Simpson's diversity did not differ significantly.

The sequenced sample was sorted CD4+, CD8+, or CD8+CD57+ T cells (not recorded which) from PBMCs. The source is a human donor in good health. The V call is TRBV29-1, the J call TRBJ2-7, with 10 bases matching TRBD1. The CDR3 sequence is CSVERDRGHEQYF. As DNA, the CDR3 is TGCAGCGTTGAAAGGGACAGGGGACACGAGCAGTACTTC.